Following are 22 T cell receptor beta chains from one sample sequenced in a study of shared clonotypes between healthy human individuals. Clones were sequenced by immunoSEQ multiplex PCR, and TCRdb holds only the in-frame ones, with some missing. The table shows 1,500,000 or so clones, with roughly 96% occurring only once. Sequenced material: naive CD4+ T cells sorted from blood. This sample's subset: CD45RA+ positively selected. These receptors were obtained from a man under 40 in good health.

This chain connects TRBV6-1 to TRBJ2-3; D gene uncertain. CDR1 MNHNS and CDR2 SASEGT come from the germline V gene. The V end was cut by 2 bases, the J end by 2 bases, with 11 bases between. The CDR3 runs to 15 residues. The DNA of the CDR3 is TGTGCCAGCAGTGAACTACAGACAACCACAGATACGCAGTATTTT. This sequence encodes CASSELQTTTDTQYF.

The rearrangement joins TRBV2 to TRBJ2-1; D may be TRBD1 (6 bases). V was clipped by 10 bases and J by 9 bases, with 16 bases between them. The CDR3 is 12 residues long. The germline V gene encodes CDR1 SNHLY and CDR2 FYNNEI. CDR3: CATRGGSVEQFF. The CDR3 nucleotides are TGTGCCACCAGAGGGGGTAGCGTTGAGCAGTTCTTC.

This clone has just a few counts. The chain couples TRBV27 to TRBJ1-5; perhaps TRBD1 as D (5 bases). The CDR3 sequence is 12 residues long. Germline CDR1 MNHEY, CDR2 SMNVEV (reference sequence). Trimming took off 10 bases at V and 7 bases at J, with 14 bases between the two ends. DNA for the CDR3: TGTGCCACGGGGGGTGGCGGGCAGCCCCAGCATTTT. Translated, it gives CATGGGGQPQHF.

The chain links TRBV28 to TRBJ1-5; D ambiguous. The V gene's germline CDR1 is MDHEN and CDR2 SYDVKM. The CDR3 consists of 13 residues. V was trimmed by 8 bases and J by 5 bases, leaving 13 bases between them. CDR3 sequence (DNA): TGTGCCAGCGGATATGCATTAGATCAGCCCCAGCATTTT. Its protein is CASGYALDQPQHF.

This chain joins TRBV10-1 and TRBJ2-5; D may correspond to TRBD1 or TRBD2 (5 bases each). The CDR3 runs to 12 residues. Germline V CDR1 and CDR2: WNHNN, SYGVQD (reference sequence). V was shortened by 2 bases and J by 7 bases, with 8 bases between the two germline ends. This chain's CDR3 is CASSEDSGTQYF. In DNA, the CDR3 is TGCGCCAGCAGTGAGGACAGCGGGACCCAGTACTTC.

The J gene is TRBJ2-7, the V gene TRBV19, with TRBD2 as a possible D gene (6 bases). This CDR3 spans 12 amino acids. Between the trimmed V and J ends, which lost 4 bases and 6 bases, there was a span of 10 bases. Germline CDR1 is LNHDA and CDR2 is SQIVND (reference sequence). The CDR3 is CASSSLGGEQYF. Here the CDR3 DNA reads TGTGCCAGTAGTAGTTTGGGGGGCGAGCAGTACTTC.

The J gene is TRBJ2-7, the V gene TRBV9; possibly TRBD1 or TRBD2 for D (5 bases each). The CDR3 has 15 amino acids. CDR1 is SGDLS and CDR2 is YYNGEE in the germline V gene. Trimming removed 3 bases from V and 4 bases from J, with 17 bases in between. The CDR3 sequence: CASSAAGTADYEQYF. CDR3 coding DNA: TGTGCCAGCAGCGCGGCCGGGACGGCCGATTACGAGCAGTACTTC.

As concerns this clone: Distinct nucleotide sequences in the sample also encode this CDR3. The chain recombines TRBV6-1 with TRBJ1-5; D not resolved. V dropped 3 bases and J dropped 3 bases, with 6 bases sitting between them. The V gene's germline CDR1 is MNHNS and CDR2 SASEGT. The CDR3 loop spans 13 amino acids. This CDR3 reads CASSEGINQPQHF. The CDR3 DNA reads TGTGCCAGCAGTGAGGGGATCAATCAGCCCCAGCATTTT.

The J gene is TRBJ2-2, the V gene TRBV7-2; 10 bases are shared with TRBD2. V lost 8 bases and J lost 4; bases outside the gene matches: 10. Germline V gene sequence: CDR1 SGHTA, CDR2 FQGNSA. The CDR3 consists of 16 residues. The DNA for the CDR3 is TGTGCCAGCGAGAAAAGAAGACTAGCGGGCACCGGGGAGCTGTTTTTT. This encodes CASEKRRLAGTGELFF.

This chain connects TRBV7-6 to TRBJ2-3; TRBD2 aligns across 12 bases. The CDR3 has 19 amino acids. J lost 0 bases, V lost 5 bases, and 12 bases had no gene match. CDR1 and CDR2 from the germline V gene are SGHVS and FNYEAQ. The CDR3 reads CASSRGLAGIRASTDTQYF. In DNA, the CDR3 is TGTGCCAGCAGCAGGGGACTAGCGGGCATACGTGCTAGCACAGATACGCAGTATTTT.

This clone was seen just once. V is TRBV5-1 and J is TRBJ2-7, with D perhaps matching TRBD1 (8 bases). This CDR3 spans 14 amino acids. Trimming pared 0 bases from V and 4 bases from J, leaving 11 bases between. Germline lookup yields CDR1 SGHRS and CDR2 YFSETQ. In DNA form, the CDR3 reads TGCGCCAGCAGCTTGGAACAGGGGGGGTACGAGCAGTACTTC. Translation: CASSLEQGGYEQYF.

This sequence joins TRBV9 and TRBJ2-7; 11 positions match TRBD1. The germline gives CDR1 SGDLS, CDR2 YYNGEE. This CDR3 spans 15 amino acids. With V trimmed by 4 bases and J by 3 bases, 6 bases remained unmatched. For the CDR3, the DNA is TGTGCCAGCAGCCCGGGACAGGGGGTTATCTACGAGCAGTACTTC. It yields the protein CASSPGQGVIYEQYF. Filled out from reference TRBV9 and TRBJ2-7, the complete variable domain reads DSGVTQTPKHLITATGQRVTLRCSPRSGDLSVYWYQQSLDQGLQFLIQYYNGEERAKGNILERFSAQQFPDLHSELNLSSLELGDSALYFCASSPGQGVIYEQYFGPGTRLTVT.

As to this clone: This sample includes further DNA sequences coding for the same CDR3. CDR3 sequence: CASSPSGYSYNEQFF. The CDR3 coding sequence is TGTGCCAGCTCACCGTCCGGTTACTCCTACAATGAGCAGTTCTTC. V usage is TRBV18 and J usage is TRBJ2-1; no firm D call. Germline V CDR1 and CDR2: KGHSH, LQKENI. The CDR3 is 15 residues long. Trimming stripped 3 bases from V and 0 bases from J, with 9 bases between.

The V call is TRBV11-2, the J call TRBJ2-3, with D maybe TRBD1 (5 bases). CDR3 length: 19 residues. In germline, CDR1 is SGHAT, CDR2 FQNNGV. V lost 5 bases, J lost 0 bases, and 24 bases lay in between. CDR3 in amino acids: CASSPIKGYGESSTDTQYF. CDR3 DNA: TGTGCCAGCAGCCCGATTAAGGGGTACGGAGAATCTAGCACAGATACGCAGTATTTT.

V and J are TRBV4-3 and TRBJ1-4, with 9 bases aligning to TRBD1. CDR3 length: 15 residues. Per the germline V gene, CDR1 is LGHNA and CDR2 is YSLEER. The J segment lost 7 bases and the V segment lost 2 bases, leaving 5 bases of the junction unmatched. The CDR3 region is CASSQLSDRGEKLFF. The CDR3, as DNA: TGCGCCAGCAGCCAACTCTCGGACAGGGGTGAAAAACTGTTTTTT.

The rearrangement links TRBV2 to TRBJ1-5; D is ambiguous. The CDR3 sequence is 13 residues long. Germline-derived CDR1 and CDR2 are SNHLY and FYNNEI. V lost 4 bases, J lost 5 bases, and 9 bases lay in between. CDR3 nucleotides: TGTGCCAGCAGTGGCCGAAGGGATCAGCCCCAGCATTTT. Translated: CASSGRRDQPQHF.

This clone showed up just once. The V call is TRBV10-3, the J call TRBJ2-2, with D maybe TRBD2 (5 bases). Trimming left V 6 bases short and J 5 bases short, with 16 bases between. CDR1 is ENHRY, CDR2 SYGVKD, per germline. CDR3 length: 15 residues. The CDR3 nucleotides read TGTGCCATCAGGAGCCCCACCTCGGGAACCGGGGAGCTGTTTTTT. Protein product: CAIRSPTSGTGELFF.

In this sample, this clone turned up once. The V and J genes are TRBV7-9 and TRBJ2-7, with D perhaps matching TRBD1 (8 bases). With 6 bases removed from V and 9 bases from J, the gap between germline ends came to 18 bases. This CDR3 contains 13 residues. Germline V gene lookup returns CDR1 SEHNR and CDR2 FQNEAQ (reference sequence). Written as DNA, the CDR3 is TGTGCCAGCAGGCCGACAGGGGAGGGGTGGCAGTACTTC. Its translation is CASRPTGEGWQYF.

The V and J genes are TRBV5-5 and TRBJ1-5; 7 positions match TRBD1. V shed 4 bases and J 3 bases; nucleotides not matched to a gene: 4. This CDR3 region has 14 residues. Germline CDR1 reads SGHKS; CDR2 reads YYEKEE (reference sequence). The DNA for the CDR3 is TGTGCCAGCAGCCGGGACAGAAACAATCAGCCCCAGCATTTT. Translated: CASSRDRNNQPQHF.

CDR3 bases: TGTGCCACCAGCAGAGATCTAGCGGTAGTGTACGAGCAGTACTTC. It is translated as CATSRDLAVVYEQYF. V gene TRBV15 combines with J gene TRBJ2-7; 7 bases line up with TRBD2. The CDR3 is 15 amino acids. V gave up 0 bases and J gave up 4 bases; unmatched junction bases: 6. The germline gives CDR1 LNHNV, CDR2 YYDKDF (reference sequence). Together with reference TRBV15 and TRBJ2-7, the CDR3 gives the full variable domain: DAMVIQNPRYQVTQFGKPVTLSCSQTLNHNVMYWYQQKSSQAPKLLFHYYDKDFNNEADTPDNFQSRRPNTSFCFLDIRSPGLGDTAMYLCATSRDLAVVYEQYFGPGTRLTVT.

The rearrangement links TRBV7-9 to TRBJ1-1, with D perhaps TRBD1 (5 bases). Trimming removed 1 base from V and 1 base from J, with 7 bases in between. CDR1 is SEHNR and CDR2 is FQNEAQ in the germline V gene (reference sequence). The CDR3 is 14 residues long. DNA of the CDR3: TGTGCCAGCAGCTTAGGCGGGGGGAACACTGAAGCTTTCTTT. It translates to CASSLGGGNTEAFF.

This chain connects TRBV18 to TRBJ2-3; D is possibly TRBD2 (6 bases). CDR1 is KGHSH, CDR2 LQKENI, per germline. Deletions cut 3 bases from V and 3 bases from J, with 19 bases between. The CDR3 covers 17 residues. The chain's CDR3 is CASSPLSGGVVTDTQYF. The DNA of the CDR3 is TGTGCCAGCTCACCTCTGTCAGGAGGGGTAGTAACAGATACGCAGTATTTT.